One sample yielded the 5 T cell receptor beta chains listed below, sequenced in a study of OX40 agonist ivuxolimab in advanced cancers. The protocol was immunoSEQ multiplex PCR, while the TCRdb copy is restricted to in-frame clones and leaves out a portion. This sample carries around 15,000 clones, less than 90% of them seen once, and the ten largest clones take just under 20%. The sequenced sample was CD4+ or CD8+ T cells sorted from blood, obtained in a trial of the OX40 agonist ivuxolimab. These receptor sequences come from an adult with an advanced solid tumor such as melanoma, head and neck, liver or kidney cancer.

The chain has TRBV6-8 and TRBJ1-6; the D gene is possibly TRBD1 (5 bases). Germline V gives CDR1 MNHGY, CDR2 SAAAGT. V lost 0 bases, J lost 8 bases, and 26 bases lay in between. The CDR3 covers 20 residues. The chain's CDR3 is CASSYSKGVLGLGDDSPLHF. The CDR3 bases are TGTGCCAGCAGTTACTCGAAAGGGGTGTTGGGACTCGGAGATGATTCACCCCTCCACTTT.

A few counts support this clone. This chain joins TRBV4-1 and TRBJ2-5; D possibly corresponds to TRBD1 (6 bases). Near its end, the DNA agrees better with TRBJ2-7, so the J call may be wrong. The CDR3 spans 18 residues. Germline lookup yields CDR1 MGHRA and CDR2 YSYEKL. CDR3: CASSQVSPKGDGLYEQYF. In nucleotides, the CDR3 is TGCGCCAGCAGCCAAGTTTCCCCCAAGGGGGACGGACTCTACGAGCAGTACTTC.

This clone was seen a single time. J is TRBJ1-5 and V is TRBV6-1; a possible D gene is TRBD1 (6 bases). The CDR3 totals 14 residues. V was cut by 2 bases and J by 7 bases, with 12 bases left in between. Germline values: CDR1 MNHNS, CDR2 SASEGT. CDR3 sequence reads: CASSESGGGQPQHF. In DNA, the CDR3 is TGTGCCAGCAGTGAATCGGGCGGGGGCCAGCCCCAGCATTTT.

Points on this clone: The junction differs from germline at one of its ends, possibly a read error. This rearrangement joins TRBV5-6 to TRBJ2-3, with TRBD2 matching 7 bases. The germline CDR1 and CDR2 sequences are SGHDT and YYEEEE. This CDR3 has 15 amino acids. CDR3: CASSLAGGSTGTQYF. The DNA for the CDR3 is TGTGCCAGCAGCTTGGCGGGGGGAAGCACAGGTACGCAGTATTTT.

The rearrangement uses TRBV5-1 and TRBJ2-2; D call uncertain. V gave up 2 bases and J gave up 0 bases, with 11 bases separating them. Germline CDR1 reads SGHRS; CDR2 reads YFSETQ. The CDR3 covers 16 residues. CDR3 region: CASSFRTPANTGELFF. The CDR3 DNA follows: TGCGCCAGCAGCTTCAGGACCCCGGCGAACACCGGGGAGCTGTTTTTT.